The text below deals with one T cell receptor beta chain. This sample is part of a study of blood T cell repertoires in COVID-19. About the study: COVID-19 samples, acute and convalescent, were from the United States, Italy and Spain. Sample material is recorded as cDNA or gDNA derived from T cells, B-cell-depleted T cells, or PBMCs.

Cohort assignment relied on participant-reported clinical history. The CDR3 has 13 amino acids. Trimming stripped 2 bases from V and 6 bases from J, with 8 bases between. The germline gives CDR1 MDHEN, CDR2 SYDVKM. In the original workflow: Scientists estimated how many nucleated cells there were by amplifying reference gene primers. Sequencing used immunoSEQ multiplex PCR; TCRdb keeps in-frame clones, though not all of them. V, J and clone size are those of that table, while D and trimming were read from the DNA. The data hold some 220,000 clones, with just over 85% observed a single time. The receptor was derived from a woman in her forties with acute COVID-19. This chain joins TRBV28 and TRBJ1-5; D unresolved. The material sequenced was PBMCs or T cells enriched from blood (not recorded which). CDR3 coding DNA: TGTGCCAGCAGTTTAGTGGGGAGTCAGCCCCAGCATTTT. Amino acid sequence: CASSLVGSQPQHF.